This TCR beta chain was profiled in a study of cytomegalovirus exposure and HLA in healthy donors. Findings of the study overall: A missense DCLRE1C variant was associated with V- and J-gene trimming of TCR beta chains in a later analysis, and an independent cohort replicated the association. The authors assumed roughly uniform sequencing depth across donors for presence/absence analyses.

Of note for this clone: What it binds is not known.

This CDR3 region has 13 residues. V was pared by 6 bases and J by 4 bases, with 15 bases between. Germline V CDR1 and CDR2: SQVTM, ANQGSEA. The PCR contained 60 Vbeta and 13 Jbeta primers. Repertoires were generated with immunoSEQ multiplex PCR, while TCRdb's copy carries only in-frame clones and drops some. The repertoire table contains about 160,000 clones. This chain joins TRBV29-1 and TRBJ1-1; perhaps TRBD1 as D (6 bases). The origin of this receptor is a man aged 25 to 45 in good health and CMV-seronegative. The sample comprised PBMCs. CDR3: CSVTRGGFTEAFF. The CDR3 DNA is TGCAGCGTGACCAGGGGCGGATTCACTGAAGCTTTCTTT.